This passage covers 3 T cell receptor beta chains from one sample sequenced in a study of a mutant IDH1 vaccine in newly diagnosed glioma. Their specific antigens are unknown. The data were produced by immunoSEQ multiplex PCR, yet TCRdb's version contains in-frame clones alone and is incomplete. This sample has 50,000 to 75,000 clones; roughly 68% occur once, and the top ten carry 4.5% to 5%. Stated time point: week 35, safety follow-up. It was 300 ug of mutant IDH1 20-mer peptide that made up each vaccine dose, given with topical imiquimod. The specimen comprised PBMCs, sampled from a glioma patient whose treatment included an IDH1 peptide vaccine. These TCRs come from a man aged 45 to 65 with glioma.

The rearrangement links TRBV19 to TRBJ1-1; no firm D call. The CDR3 totals 14 residues. V lost 4 bases and J lost 1, with 10 bases in between. Germline loops: CDR1 LNHDA, CDR2 SQIVND (reference sequence). CDR3 coding DNA: TGTGCCAGTAGTACGTCCAGGTCGAACACTGAAGCTTTCTTT. Translation: CASSTSRSNTEAFF.

The J gene is TRBJ1-2, the V gene TRBV5-1; D is unclear. Trimming pared 7 bases from V and 3 bases from J, leaving 13 bases between. CDR1 and CDR2 (germline): SGHRS, YFSETQ. The CDR3 loop spans 13 amino acids. The DNA for the CDR3 is TGCGCCAGCGCCCTAGATCGGGACTATGGCTACACCTTC. It encodes CASALDRDYGYTF.

A single count supports this clone. V usage is TRBV2 and J usage is TRBJ2-7; D ambiguous. The CDR3 has 12 amino acids. The V gene lost 8 bases and the J gene lost 5 bases, with 13 bases spanning the gap. CDR1 and CDR2 (germline): SNHLY, FYNNEI. The CDR3 sequence is CASGGVPNEQYF. DNA of the CDR3: TGTGCCAGCGGCGGTGTCCCCAACGAGCAGTACTTC.